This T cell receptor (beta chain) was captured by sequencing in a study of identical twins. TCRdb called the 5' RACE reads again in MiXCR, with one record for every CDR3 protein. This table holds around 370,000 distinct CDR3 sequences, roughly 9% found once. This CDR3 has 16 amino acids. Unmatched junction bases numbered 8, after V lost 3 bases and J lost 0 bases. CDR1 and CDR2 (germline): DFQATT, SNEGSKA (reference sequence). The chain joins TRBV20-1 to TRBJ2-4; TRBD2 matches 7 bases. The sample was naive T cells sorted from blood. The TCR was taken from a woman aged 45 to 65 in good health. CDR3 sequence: CSARGGLLLAKNIQYF. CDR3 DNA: TGCAGTGCTAGGGGAGGGCTCCTTCTAGCCAAAAACATTCAGTACTTC.